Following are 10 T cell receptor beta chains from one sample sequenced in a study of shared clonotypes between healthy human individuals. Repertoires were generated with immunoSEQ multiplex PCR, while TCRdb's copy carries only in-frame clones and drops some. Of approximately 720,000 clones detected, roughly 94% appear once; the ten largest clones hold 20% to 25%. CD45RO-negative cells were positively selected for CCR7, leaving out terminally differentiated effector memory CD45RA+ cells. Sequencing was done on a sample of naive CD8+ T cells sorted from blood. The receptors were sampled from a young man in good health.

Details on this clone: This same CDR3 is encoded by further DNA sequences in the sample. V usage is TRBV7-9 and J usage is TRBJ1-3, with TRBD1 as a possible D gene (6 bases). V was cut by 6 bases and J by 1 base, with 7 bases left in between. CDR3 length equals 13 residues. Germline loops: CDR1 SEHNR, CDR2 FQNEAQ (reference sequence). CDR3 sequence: CASSQGSGNTIYF. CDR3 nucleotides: TGTGCCAGCAGTCAGGGGTCTGGAAACACCATATATTTT. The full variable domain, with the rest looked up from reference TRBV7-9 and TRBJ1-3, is DTGVSQNPRHKITKRGQNVTFRCDPISEHNRLYWYRQTLGQGPEFLTYFQNEAQLEKSRLLSDRFSAERPKGSFSTLEIQRTEQGDSAMYLCASSQGSGNTIYFGEGSWLTVV.

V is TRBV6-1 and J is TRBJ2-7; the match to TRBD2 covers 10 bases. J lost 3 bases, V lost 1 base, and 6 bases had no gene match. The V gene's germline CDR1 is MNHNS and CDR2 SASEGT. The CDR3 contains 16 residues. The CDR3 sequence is CASSEGSSGSLYEQYF. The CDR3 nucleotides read TGTGCCAGCAGTGAAGGGTCTAGCGGGAGCCTCTACGAGCAGTACTTC.

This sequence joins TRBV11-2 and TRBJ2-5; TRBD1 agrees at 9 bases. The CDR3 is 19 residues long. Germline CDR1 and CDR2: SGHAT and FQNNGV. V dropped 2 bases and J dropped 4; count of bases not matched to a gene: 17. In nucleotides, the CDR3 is TGTGCCAGCAGCTTAAACGACAGGGGGACCGGCTTTGATGGAGAGACCCAGTACTTC. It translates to CASSLNDRGTGFDGETQYF.

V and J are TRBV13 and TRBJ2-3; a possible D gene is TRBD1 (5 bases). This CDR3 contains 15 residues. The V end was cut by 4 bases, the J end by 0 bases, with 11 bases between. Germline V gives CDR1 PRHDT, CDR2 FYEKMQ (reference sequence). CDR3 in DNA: TGTGCCAGCAGCTCCAGGGCAGCTAGCACAGATACGCAGTATTTT. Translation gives CASSSRAASTDTQYF.

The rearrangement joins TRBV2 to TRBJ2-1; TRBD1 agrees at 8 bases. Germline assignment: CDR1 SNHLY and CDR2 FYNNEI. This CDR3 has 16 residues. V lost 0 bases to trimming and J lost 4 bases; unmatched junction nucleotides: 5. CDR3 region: CASSEALQGAYNEQFF. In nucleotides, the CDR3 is TGTGCCAGCAGTGAAGCGCTCCAGGGGGCTTACAATGAGCAGTTCTTC.

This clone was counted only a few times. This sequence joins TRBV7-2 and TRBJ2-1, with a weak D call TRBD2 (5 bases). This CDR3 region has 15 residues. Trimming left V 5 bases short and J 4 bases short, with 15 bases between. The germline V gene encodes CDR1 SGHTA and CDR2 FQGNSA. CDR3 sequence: CASSQSPSSYNEQFF. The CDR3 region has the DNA TGTGCCAGCAGCCAAAGCCCTAGCAGTTACAATGAGCAGTTCTTC.

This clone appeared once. As DNA, the CDR3 is TGCGCCAGCAGCCTACCCAGGGCGAACACTGAAGCTTTCTTT. Its protein product is CASSLPRANTEAFF. The chain recombines TRBV4-1 with TRBJ1-1; possibly TRBD1 for D (5 bases). CDR3 length equals 14 residues. Germline V gene lookup returns CDR1 MGHRA and CDR2 YSYEKL. Deletions cut 4 bases from V and 1 base from J, with 10 bases between.

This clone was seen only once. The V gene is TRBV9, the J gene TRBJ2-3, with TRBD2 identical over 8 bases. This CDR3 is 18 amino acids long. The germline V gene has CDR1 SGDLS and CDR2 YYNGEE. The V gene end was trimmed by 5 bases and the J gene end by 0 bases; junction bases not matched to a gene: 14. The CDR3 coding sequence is TGTGCCAGCAGTGAAGGGGGACTAGGTCTGATCAGCACAGATACGCAGTATTTT. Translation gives CASSEGGLGLISTDTQYF.

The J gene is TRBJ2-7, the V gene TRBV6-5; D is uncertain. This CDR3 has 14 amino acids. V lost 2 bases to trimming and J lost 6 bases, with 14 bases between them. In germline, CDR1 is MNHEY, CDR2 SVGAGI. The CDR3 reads CASSYGAGALEQYF. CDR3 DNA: TGTGCCAGCAGTTACGGCGCAGGAGCCCTCGAGCAGTACTTC.

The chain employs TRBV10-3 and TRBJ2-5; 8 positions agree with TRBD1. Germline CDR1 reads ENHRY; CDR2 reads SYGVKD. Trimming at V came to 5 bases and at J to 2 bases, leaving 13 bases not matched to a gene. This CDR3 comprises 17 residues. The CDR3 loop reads CAISKSTGRGPQETQYF. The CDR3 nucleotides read TGTGCCATCAGTAAAAGTACCGGCAGGGGGCCTCAAGAGACCCAGTACTTC.